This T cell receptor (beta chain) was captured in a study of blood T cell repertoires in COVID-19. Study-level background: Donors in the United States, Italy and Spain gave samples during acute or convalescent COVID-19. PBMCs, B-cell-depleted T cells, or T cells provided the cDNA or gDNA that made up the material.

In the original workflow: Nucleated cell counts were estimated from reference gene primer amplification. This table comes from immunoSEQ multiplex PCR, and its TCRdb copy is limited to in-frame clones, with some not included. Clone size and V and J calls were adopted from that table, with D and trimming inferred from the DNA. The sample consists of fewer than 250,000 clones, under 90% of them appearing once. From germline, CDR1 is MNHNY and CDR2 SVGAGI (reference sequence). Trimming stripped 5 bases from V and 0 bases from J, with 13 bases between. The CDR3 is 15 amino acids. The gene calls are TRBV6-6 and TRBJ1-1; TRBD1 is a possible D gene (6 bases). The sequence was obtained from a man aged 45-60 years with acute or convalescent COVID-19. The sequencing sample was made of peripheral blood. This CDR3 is CASSQPQGLNTEAFF. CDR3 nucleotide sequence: TGTGCCAGCAGTCAGCCACAGGGACTGAACACTGAAGCTTTCTTT.